This entry is about one T cell receptor (beta chain). Its antigen is unidentified. Generated by immunoSEQ multiplex PCR, the TCRdb table keeps only in-frame clones and is missing some. The repertoire holds 35,000 to 55,000 clones, with around 89% as singletons. The sample belongs to a study of OX40 agonist ivuxolimab in advanced cancers. Study information: Prior anti-PD-1, anti-PD-L1 or anti-CTLA-4 therapy did not bar entry, and approximately 40% had some. Partial responses were achieved by three patients, one with hepatocellular carcinoma and two with cutaneous melanoma. Notes on the study in general: Researchers report that CD8+ T cells had, on average, more expanded clones than CD4+.

Trimming left V 2 bases short and J 4 bases short, with 15 bases between. The CDR3 spans 15 residues. Germline assignment: CDR1 GTSNPN and CDR2 SVGIG (reference sequence). The input for sequencing was CD4+ or CD8+ T cells sorted from blood, taken in a trial of the OX40 agonist ivuxolimab. The sequence was obtained from an adult with an advanced solid tumor such as melanoma, head and neck, liver or kidney cancer. The chain uses TRBV30 and TRBJ2-1, with unresolved D. In DNA, the CDR3 is TGTGCCTGGAGTCCCGGAACGGGCGAATACAATGAGCAGTTCTTC. Translated, it gives CAWSPGTGEYNEQFF.